Listed here are 7 T cell receptor beta chains from one sample, sequenced in a study of graft-versus-host responses after intestinal transplantation (dated by TCRdb to the early 2020s). The sample's time point label, in plain terms: cells obtained before transplantation from donor or recipient. The library was produced with the immunoSEQ multiplex PCR assay. TCRdb provides this immuneACCESS table in a form limited to in-frame rearrangements. Some clones are lacking; in checked studies, under half of them reflect an unresolved V gene, and why the rest are absent is not known. For this sample the table gives roughly 99,000 clones, of which roughly 90% were detected only once. Around 0.067% of the sample rests with the top ten. The antigens for these receptors are not known. This sample comprised unstimulated CD8+ T cells sorted from spleen or lymph node cells, obtained before transplant. Receptor source: a human donor who was the organ donor for an intestinal transplant.

The rearrangement links TRBV7-3 to TRBJ2-7; tentatively, D is TRBD2 (6 bases). Per germline, CDR1 SGHTA and CDR2 FQGTGA. V was trimmed by 2 bases and J by 3 bases, leaving 26 bases between them. The CDR3 runs 19 residues. In DNA, the CDR3 is TGTGCCAGCAGCTTATCTCCGCGCGGGGAAAGAAAAAATTGCTACGAGCAGTACTTC. Protein: CASSLSPRGERKNCYEQYF. Full variable domain (rest looked up from reference TRBV7-3 and TRBJ2-7): GAGVSQTPSNKVTEKGKYVELRCDPISGHTALYWYRQSLGQGPEFLIYFQGTGAADDSGLPNDRFFAVRPEGSVSTLKIQRTERGDSAVYLCASSLSPRGERKNCYEQYFGPGTRLTVT.

The genes are TRBV5-4 and TRBJ1-2; weak D call: TRBD1 (6 bases). Germline CDR1 SGHNT, CDR2 YYREEE (reference sequence). This CDR3 region has 17 residues. V gave up 0 bases and J gave up 0 bases, with 15 bases separating them. CDR3 protein: CASSLGQAEITNYGYTF. DNA of the CDR3: TGTGCCAGCAGCTTGGGACAGGCCGAGATTACTAACTATGGCTACACCTTC.

The chain is built from TRBV30 and TRBJ2-5, with a tentative D call TRBD2 (7 bases). V was clipped by 7 bases and J by 2 bases, with 20 bases between them. CDR1 and CDR2 (germline): GTSNPN, SVGIG (reference sequence). CDR3 length equals 15 residues. In DNA form, the CDR3 reads TGTGCCTCCGCGGAAAAAGGGGGGGTACAAGAGACCCAGTACTTC. Translation gives CASAEKGGVQETQYF. Based on the CDR3 plus reference TRBV30 and TRBJ2-5, the full variable domain is SQTIHQWPATLVQPVGSPLSLECTVEGTSNPNLYWYRQAAGRGLQLLFYSVGIGQISSEVPQNLSASRPQDRQFILSSKKLLLSDSGFYLCASAEKGGVQETQYFGPGTRLLVL.

The chain carries TRBV27 and TRBJ2-1, with 7 bases fitting TRBD2. In germline, CDR1 is MNHEY, CDR2 SMNVEV (reference sequence). The CDR3 has 17 residues. V shed 5 bases and J 4 bases; nucleotides not matched to a gene: 14. DNA for the CDR3: TGTGCCAGCAGTAGACGACTAGTGAGCGGGGATTACAATGAGCAGTTCTTC. It encodes CASSRRLVSGDYNEQFF.

The chain links TRBV6-1 to TRBJ2-2; D gene ambiguous. Trimming left V 7 bases short and J 3 bases short, with 12 bases between. Germline V CDR1 and CDR2: MNHNS, SASEGT. The CDR3 totals 14 residues. For the CDR3, the DNA is TGTGCCAGCAAAGAGGCAGACTACACCGGGGAGCTGTTTTTT. Protein sequence: CASKEADYTGELFF.

J is TRBJ2-7 and V is TRBV27; D gene uncertain. The CDR3 is 14 residues long. The germline CDR1 and CDR2 sequences are MNHEY and SMNVEV (reference sequence). The germline V and J ends were trimmed by 5 bases and 0 bases, with 11 bases remaining between them. CDR3 sequence: CASSPSVLSYEQYF. CDR3 sequence (DNA): TGTGCCAGCAGTCCCAGCGTACTCTCCTACGAGCAGTACTTC.

This chain links TRBV5-5 with TRBJ1-5; the D gene is possibly TRBD1 (5 bases). The CDR3 sequence is 15 residues long. Germline lookup yields CDR1 SGHKS and CDR2 YYEKEE (reference sequence). The V gene lost 5 bases and the J gene lost 2 bases, with 14 bases spanning the gap. The CDR3, as DNA: TGTGCCAGCAGTCCTCAGGGACTGGGCAATCAGCCCCAGCATTTT. It is translated as CASSPQGLGNQPQHF. The whole variable domain, remainder taken from reference TRBV5-5 and TRBJ1-5, is DAGVTQSPTHLIKTRGQQVTLRCSPISGHKSVSWYQQVLGQGPQFIFQYYEKEERGRGNFPDRFSARQFPNYSSELNVNALLLGDSALYLCASSPQGLGNQPQHFGDGTRLSIL.